Below, 28 T cell receptor beta chains from the same sample are listed, as sequenced in a study of T cells in women clearing cervical HPV infection. Profiled with immunoSEQ multiplex PCR; TCRdb holds only in-frame clones, not every one. This table lists over 30,000 clones. Sequenced material: blood buffy coat. These receptor sequences come from a woman between 18 and 69 years old with a cervical HPV16 infection that either progressed to CIN3+ or cleared (not recorded which).

In the case of this clone: The read stops 3 residues short of the end of the CDR3; the missing end is completed from the germline J gene. The rearrangement links TRBV12-3 or TRBV12-4 to TRBJ1-4; maybe TRBD1 (6 bases). Deletions cut 5 bases from V and 3 bases from J, with 13 bases between. This CDR3 region has 15 residues. CDR3 region: CASSPAGAANEKLFF. Partial CDR3 DNA: TGTGCCAGCAGTCCGGCGGGGGCGGCTAATGAAAAA.

About this clone itself: The read gets to within 3 residues of the CDR3 end, and the germline J gene fills in the rest. The J gene is TRBJ1-2, the V gene TRBV19; D not certain. With 4 bases removed from V and 7 bases from J, the gap between germline ends came to 10 bases. There are 12 residues in the CDR3. CDR1 is LNHDA, CDR2 SQIVND, per germline (reference sequence). Incomplete CDR3 DNA: TGTGCCAGTAGTAAGGCGACGGGTGGC. This gives the protein CASSKATGG. The entire CDR3 protein reads CASSKATGGYTF. The full variable domain, rest sourced from reference TRBV19 and TRBJ1-2, is DGGITQSPKYLFRKEGQNVTLSCEQNLNHDAMYWYRQDPGQGLRLIYYSQIVNDFQKGDIAEGYSVSREKKESFPLTVTSAQKNPTAFYLCASSKATGGYTFGSGTRLTVV.

Remarks on this clone: Read data end 3 residues before the CDR3 end; the end is taken from the germline J gene. The rearrangement uses TRBV20-1 and TRBJ2-3; 9 nucleotides align to TRBD2. CDR1 is DFQATT and CDR2 is SNEGSKA in the germline V gene (reference sequence). J was trimmed by 7 bases and V by 0 bases; bases with no gene match: 11. This CDR3 has 16 residues. The sequenced CDR3 bases are TGCAGTGCTAGAGAGGCTAGCGGGGCTCAGTTTCATACG. Translating it yields CSAREASGAQFHT. The CDR3 reads in full as CSAREASGAQFHTQYF.

Points on this clone: The CDR3 is cut off 3 residues early in the read; its end comes from the germline J gene. The chain is built from TRBV11-2 and TRBJ2-7, with no clear D. Per the germline V gene, CDR1 is SGHAT and CDR2 is FQNNGV. Trimming shortened V by 0 bases and J by 4 bases, and 10 bases separated the two germline ends. This CDR3 region has 14 residues. The CDR3 spells CASSLEPLGYEQYF. CDR3 DNA (partial): TGTGCCAGCAGCTTAGAGCCGCTCGGGTACGAG. Drawing the rest from reference TRBV11-2 and TRBJ2-7, the complete variable domain is EAGVAQSPRYKIIEKRQSVAFWCNPISGHATLYWYQQILGQGPKLLIQFQNNGVVDDSQLPKDRFSAERLKGVDSTLKIQPAKLEDSAVYLCASSLEPLGYEQYFGPGTRLTVT.

Of note for this clone: The CDR3 end falls 3 residues outside the read, so it is completed with the germline J gene. The rearrangement uses TRBV15 and TRBJ1-5, with D unresolved. The germline gives CDR1 LNHNV, CDR2 YYDKDF (reference sequence). V was shortened by 0 bases and J by 0 bases, with 9 bases between the two germline ends. The CDR3 loop spans 16 amino acids. The CDR3 loop reads CATSRDLADSNQPQHF. The covered CDR3 bases are TGTGCCACCAGCAGAGATCTGGCAGATAGCAATCAGCCC.

The part of the CDR3 DNA that was read is TGTGCCAGCAGCGGGGGGGGGCTTACACAAGAGACC. Its translation is CASSGGGLTQET. The full CDR3 protein is CASSGGGLTQETQYF. This chain links TRBV9 with TRBJ2-5, with D possibly matching TRBD2 (7 bases). The read terminates 3 residues before the CDR3 end, so the remaining end is supplied by the germline J gene. Trimming removed 3 bases from V and 2 bases from J, with 14 bases in between. This CDR3 has 15 amino acids. Per the germline V gene, CDR1 is SGDLS and CDR2 is YYNGEE. The full variable domain, rest sourced from reference TRBV9 and TRBJ2-5, is DSGVTQTPKHLITATGQRVTLRCSPRSGDLSVYWYQQSLDQGLQFLIQYYNGEERAKGNILERFSAQQFPDLHSELNLSSLELGDSALYFCASSGGGLTQETQYFGPGTRLLVL.

In the case of this clone: From the germline J gene comes the end of the CDR3, since the read stops 3 residues before it. The gene calls are TRBV4-2 and TRBJ2-5; 9 bases agree with TRBD2. With V trimmed by 4 bases and J by 5 bases, 17 bases remained unmatched. CDR1 is LGHNA, CDR2 YNFKEQ, per germline. The CDR3 consists of 18 residues. The CDR3 sequence: CASSPSAGSGGRRETQYF. The DNA read from the CDR3 is TGTGCCAGCAGCCCGTCGGCCGGCAGCGGGGGGAGGAGGGAGACC.

The CDR3 loop reads CSARNPSGGAWGYNEQFF. The sequenced CDR3 bases are TGCAGTGCTAGGAACCCTAGCGGGGGGGCCTGGGGCTACAATGAG. The rearrangement uses TRBV20-1 and TRBJ2-1; 12 nucleotides match TRBD2. The read ends 3 residues shy of where the CDR3 ends; the end is completed using the germline J gene. V shed 3 bases, J shed 3 bases, and the junction held 12 bases outside the gene matches. The CDR3 is 18 residues long. The V gene's germline CDR1 is DFQATT and CDR2 SNEGSKA (reference sequence).

Notes on this clone: The read terminates 3 residues ahead of where the CDR3 ends, so the germline J gene completes it. V usage is TRBV29-1 and J usage is TRBJ1-2; weak D call: TRBD1 (5 bases). V lost 7 bases and J 6 bases, leaving 21 bases between the germline ends. This CDR3 is built from 14 residues. Germline lookup yields CDR1 SQVTM and CDR2 ANQGSEA. This CDR3 is CSAKREGRGDGYTF. The CDR3 DNA, read in part, is TGCAGCGCGAAGCGGGAGGGGCGCGGGGATGGC.

On this clone itself: The CDR3 is cut off 3 residues early in the read; its end comes from the germline J gene. The V gene is TRBV19, the J gene TRBJ2-5; 7 positions match TRBD2. Trimming at V came to 8 bases and at J to 4 bases, leaving 13 bases not matched to a gene. Germline CDR1 reads LNHDA; CDR2 reads SQIVND (reference sequence). CDR3 length: 15 residues. The CDR3 bases that were read are TGTGCCAGTCGTCGAGTAGGGGAGGGTTCAGAGACC. Translating it yields CASRRVGEGSET. The entire CDR3 protein reads CASRRVGEGSETQYF.

With regard to this clone: From the germline J gene comes the end of the CDR3, since the read stops 3 residues before it. The chain joins TRBV18 to TRBJ2-7; D uncertain. The germline V gene encodes CDR1 KGHSH and CDR2 LQKENI. The CDR3 extends over 13 amino acids. V lost 5 bases and J 1 base, leaving 9 bases between the germline ends. The sequenced CDR3 bases are TGTGCCAGCTCATCGAGCCCTTCCTACGAG. Protein sequence: CASSSSPSYE. The entire CDR3 is CASSSSPSYEQYF.

For this clone: The read ends 3 residues early relative to the CDR3; the germline J gene fills the gap. This chain connects TRBV12-3 or TRBV12-4 to TRBJ2-7, with D possibly being TRBD1 (5 bases). This CDR3 spans 13 amino acids. V was pared by 4 bases and J by 3 bases, with 10 bases between. The DNA read from the CDR3 is TGTGCCAGCAGTTCCCCAGACAGCTACGAG. Translation gives CASSSPDSYE. The entire CDR3 is CASSSPDSYEQYF.

A note on this clone: The read halts 3 residues ahead of the CDR3 end, with the missing end drawn from the germline J gene. The chain couples TRBV7-3 to TRBJ1-4; 7 nucleotides line up with TRBD1. Germline V gene data show CDR1 as SGHTA and CDR2 as FQGTGA. V was clipped by 3 bases and J by 6 bases; unmatched bases: 10. The CDR3 totals 16 residues. The covered CDR3 bases are TGTGCCAGCAGCTTTGGGTGGAGACAGGGCCATGAAAAA. Its translation: CASSFGWRQGHEK. The complete CDR3 protein is CASSFGWRQGHEKLFF. The full variable domain, completed using reference TRBV7-3 and TRBJ1-4, is GAGVSQTPSNKVTEKGKYVELRCDPISGHTALYWYRQSLGQGPEFLIYFQGTGAADDSGLPNDRFFAVRPEGSVSTLKIQRTERGDSAVYLCASSFGWRQGHEKLFFGSGTQLSVL.

Comments on this clone: Read coverage stops 3 residues before the CDR3 terminus; the germline J gene supplies the remainder. This chain connects TRBV6-2 or TRBV6-3 to TRBJ1-2, with TRBD1 as a possible D gene (6 bases). Trimming pared 7 bases from V and 5 bases from J, leaving 14 bases between. The CDR3 sequence is 13 residues long. The germline CDR1 and CDR2 sequences are MNHEY and SVGEGT. The part of the CDR3 DNA that was read is TGTGCCAGCAATGCGGACAGTGAGTATGGC. Amino acid sequence: CASNADSEYG. The CDR3 reads in full as CASNADSEYGYTF.

Concerning this clone itself: The sequenced fragment ends 3 residues before the CDR3 boundary, so the rest is inferred from the germline J gene. The J gene is TRBJ1-2, the V gene TRBV7-6; no reliable D call. The CDR3 spans 13 residues. Germline values: CDR1 SGHVS, CDR2 FNYEAQ. CDR3 bases read: TGTGCCAGCAGCTTAGGAGCCCGCTACGAC. Amino acid sequence: CASSLGARYD. The full-length CDR3 reads as CASSLGARYDYTF.

Regarding this clone: A read error may account for a junction end that differs from germline. The sequence runs out 3 residues before the end of the CDR3; the remainder is reconstructed from the germline J gene. J is TRBJ1-2 and V is TRBV28; D is uncertain. The germline V gene has CDR1 MDHEN and CDR2 SYDVKM. There are 15 residues in the CDR3. Incomplete CDR3 DNA: TGTGCCGGCAGTTTCCTTTCCAGAAGGTTCTATGGC. Translation gives CAGSFLSRRFYG. The CDR3 in full is CAGSFLSRRFYGYTF.

As regards this clone: The CDR3 end is not reached by the read, which stops 3 residues before it; the germline J gene fills it in. This chain uses TRBV2 with TRBJ2-7, with TRBD2 identical over 8 bases. Germline loops: CDR1 SNHLY, CDR2 FYNNEI. Losses at the gene ends were 7 bases for V and 0 bases for J; bases not matched to a gene: 14. This CDR3 comprises 17 residues. The CDR3 reads CASTRRGGGRSSYEQYF. The sequenced CDR3 bases are TGTGCCAGCACTCGAAGGGGGGGCGGGAGGAGCTCCTACGAG.

In the case of this clone: The CDR3 goes on 3 residues after the read ends, and that part is filled in from the germline J gene. The chain couples TRBV18 to TRBJ1-2; D is undetermined. Germline CDR1 reads KGHSH; CDR2 reads LQKENI. CDR3 length: 11 residues. The covered CDR3 bases are TGTGCCAGCTCCCCAGAAGGTGAC. Translation: CASSPEGD. The entire CDR3 protein reads CASSPEGDYTF.

Comments on this clone: The read halts 3 residues ahead of the CDR3 end, with the missing end drawn from the germline J gene. The rearrangement joins TRBV19 to TRBJ2-1, with 10 positions matching TRBD2. The CDR3 is 14 residues long. Per the germline V gene, CDR1 is LNHDA and CDR2 is SQIVND (reference sequence). Trimming at V came to 10 bases and at J to 4 bases, leaving 7 bases not matched to a gene. The CDR3: CATRLAGQYNEQFF. CDR3 DNA (partial): TGTGCCACCCGACTAGCGGGCCAGTACAATGAG.

CDR3 loop: CASSKTGGEETQYF. The CDR3 DNA, read in part, is TGTGCCAGTAGTAAGACAGGGGGCGAAGAGACC. The chain has TRBV19 and TRBJ2-5; TRBD1 matches at 10 bases. The read halts 3 residues ahead of the CDR3 end, with the missing end drawn from the germline J gene. Germline loops: CDR1 LNHDA, CDR2 SQIVND (reference sequence). The CDR3 consists of 14 residues. After removal of 4 bases from V and 3 bases from J, the junction contained 2 bases not matched to a gene.

This chain's CDR3 is CASSFTTGSYEQYF. CDR3 bases read: TGCGCCAGCAGCTTCACGACAGGCTCCTACGAG. The chain recombines TRBV5-1 with TRBJ2-7; possible D gene TRBD1, 6 bases. Coverage ceases 3 residues before the CDR3 finishes, and the germline J gene fills in the end. CDR1 SGHRS and CDR2 YFSETQ come from the germline V gene. V was pared by 2 bases and J by 0 bases, with 9 bases between. The CDR3 is 14 residues long.

In regard to this clone: The read finishes 3 residues shy of the CDR3 end, and the germline J gene is used to complete it. This sequence joins TRBV7-2 and TRBJ2-2; D unresolved. Trimming removed 1 base from V and 7 bases from J, with 10 bases in between. Germline loops: CDR1 SGHTA, CDR2 FQGNSA. This CDR3 is built from 14 residues. The CDR3 loop reads CASSLDGLSGELFF. Incomplete CDR3 DNA: TGTGCCAGCAGCTTAGATGGGCTGAGCGGGGAG.

As regards this clone: The DNA ends 3 residues before the CDR3 does, and the rest of the CDR3 is filled in from the germline J gene. The chain has TRBV10-3 and TRBJ1-2, with 8 positions matching TRBD1. With V trimmed by 3 bases and J by 3 bases, 12 bases remained unmatched. CDR1 and CDR2 from the germline V gene are ENHRY and SYGVKD. The CDR3 sequence is 17 residues long. CDR3 DNA, as far as it was read: TGTGCCATCAGTGATGGGGCAGGGGGCGCGAAGTACTATGGC. Translating gives CAISDGAGGAKYYG. The full-length CDR3 reads as CAISDGAGGAKYYGYTF.

Comment on this clone: The read ends 3 residues before the CDR3 terminus; that terminus is restored from the germline J gene. V and J are TRBV18 and TRBJ1-5; 8 nucleotides align to TRBD1. The trim removed 2 bases at V and 6 bases at J, leaving 9 bases unmatched. This CDR3 comprises 16 residues. CDR1 is KGHSH, CDR2 LQKENI, per germline. The part of the CDR3 DNA that was read is TGTGCCAGCTCACCATCCCCGGACAGGGAGATTCAGCCC. As protein: CASSPSPDREIQP. The CDR3 as a whole reads CASSPSPDREIQPQHF.

A note on this clone: The CDR3 extends 3 residues past the end of the read, so its final part is completed from the germline J gene. This chain joins TRBV23-1 and TRBJ2-1; TRBD1 aligns across 9 bases. TRBV23-1 is an ORF for which the function is uncertain. CDR3 size: 15 residues. The ends lost 2 bases at V and 4 bases at J; junction bases unmatched: 3. This CDR3 is CASSQQGQGYNEQFF. The CDR3 bases that were read are TGCGCCAGCAGTCAACAAGGACAGGGGTACAATGAG.

Remarks on this clone: Coverage ceases 3 residues before the CDR3 finishes, and the germline J gene fills in the end. The chain has TRBV7-3 and TRBJ2-5; perhaps TRBD2 as D (5 bases). The V end was cut by 5 bases, the J end by 4 bases, with 17 bases between. Germline V gene lookup returns CDR1 SGHTA and CDR2 FQGTGA. The CDR3 extends over 15 amino acids. The sequenced CDR3 bases are TGTGCCAGCAGCGCCGGCGGGCAATTAGGAGAGACC. It encodes CASSAGGQLGET. The entire CDR3 reads CASSAGGQLGETQYF.

On this clone: The CDR3 goes on 3 residues after the read ends, and that part is filled in from the germline J gene. V usage is TRBV2 and J usage is TRBJ1-2, with 9 bases matching TRBD1. The CDR3 runs to 15 residues. CDR1 is SNHLY and CDR2 is FYNNEI in the germline V gene. The covered CDR3 bases are TGTGCCAGCAAGACAAGGGGGACAGGGATAAACATC. The encoded protein is CASKTRGTGINI. The whole CDR3 sequence reads CASKTRGTGINIYTF. Based on the CDR3 plus reference TRBV2 and TRBJ1-2, the full variable domain is EPEVTQTPSHQVTQMGQEVILRCVPISNHLYFYWYRQILGQKVEFLVSFYNNEISEKSEIFDDQFSVERPDGSNFTLKIRSTKLEDSAMYFCASKTRGTGINIYTFGSGTRLTVV.

A remark on this clone: The CDR3 extends 3 residues past the end of the read, so its final part is completed from the germline J gene. The gene calls are TRBV18 and TRBJ2-2; 7 bases match TRBD2. Per germline, CDR1 KGHSH and CDR2 LQKENI. J was trimmed by 3 bases and V by 4 bases; bases with no gene match: 11. CDR3 size: 17 residues. The CDR3 is CASSRETQRDYTGELFF. The DNA read from the CDR3 is TGTGCCAGCTCACGTGAGACCCAGCGGGATTACACCGGGGAG.